Listed below are T cell receptor beta chains from one sample, sequenced in a study of cytomegalovirus exposure and HLA in healthy donors. Only in-frame clones appear in the TCRdb table, and some are missing; sequencing was by immunoSEQ multiplex PCR. The sample holds about 150,000 clones, 65% to 85% seen once. The sample taken for sequencing was PBMCs. The origin of the receptors is a man younger than 35 in good health and CMV-seronegative. Each CDR3 is given with its conserved first and last residue. Each record gives: clone size, J gene, V gene, D gene, CDR3 DNA, CDR3 protein. The D gene is left open where the match is weak. Not all rows give a size; the values are once, few, many and, for expanded clones, a class.

abundance: -
j_gene: TRBJ1-1
v_gene: TRBV7-9
d_gene: -
CDR3nt: TGTGCCAGCAGCTCCTATCCAGGGGAAGCTGAAGCTTTCTTT
CDR3aa: CASSSYPGEAEAFF

abundance: -
j_gene: TRBJ1-5
v_gene: TRBV27
d_gene: -
CDR3nt: TGTGCCAGCACCCCTAGTGGTGGACTTCAGCCCCAGCATTTT
CDR3aa: CASTPSGGLQPQHF

abundance: -
j_gene: TRBJ1-1
v_gene: TRBV5-1
d_gene: TRBD1
CDR3nt: TGCGCCAGCAGCAACCGGGACAGGGGTCCCACTGAAGCTTTCTTT
CDR3aa: CASSNRDRGPTEAFF

abundance: -
j_gene: TRBJ2-2
v_gene: TRBV28
d_gene: -
CDR3nt: TGTGCCAGCAGGCCGGGACAGAACACCGGGGAGCTGTTTTTT
CDR3aa: CASRPGQNTGELFF

abundance: -
j_gene: TRBJ1-5
v_gene: TRBV4-2
d_gene: TRBD1
CDR3nt: TGTGCCAGCAGCCAAGAAGGGGGCAGGGCGAGCAATCAGCCCCAGCATTTT
CDR3aa: CASSQEGGRASNQPQHF

abundance: -
j_gene: TRBJ2-5
v_gene: TRBV5-1
d_gene: -
CDR3nt: TGCGCCAGCAGCTTGCAACAGGGTAGTGAGACCCAGTACTTC
CDR3aa: CASSLQQGSETQYF

abundance: -
j_gene: TRBJ2-2
v_gene: TRBV7-2
d_gene: -
CDR3nt: TGTGCCAGCAGCTCCCTAGGCGTGGCGTTCGGGGAGCTGTTTTTT
CDR3aa: CASSSLGVAFGELFF

abundance: once
j_gene: TRBJ1-3
v_gene: TRBV7-2
d_gene: -
CDR3nt: TGTGCCAGCAGCTTGTTAGGAAACACCATATATTTT
CDR3aa: CASSLLGNTIYF

abundance: -
j_gene: TRBJ2-7
v_gene: TRBV4-1
d_gene: TRBD1
CDR3nt: TGCGCCAGCAGCCAAGGGACAGGGCCTTACTACGAGCAGTACTTC
CDR3aa: CASSQGTGPYYEQYF

abundance: -
j_gene: TRBJ2-1
v_gene: TRBV6-1
d_gene: TRBD2
CDR3nt: TGTGCCAGCAGTGTAGGGGGACTAGCGGGGGGTTCCTACAATGAGCAGTTCTTC
CDR3aa: CASSVGGLAGGSYNEQFF

abundance: few
j_gene: TRBJ1-5
v_gene: TRBV6-6
d_gene: TRBD1
CDR3nt: TGTGCCAGCAGCGAATCTGGGACAGGTTATCAGCCCCAGCATTTT
CDR3aa: CASSESGTGYQPQHF

abundance: -
j_gene: TRBJ1-5
v_gene: TRBV6-1
d_gene: -
CDR3nt: TGTGCCAGCAGTGAAATCTCGGGCAGGGCTTGGCAGCCCCAGCATTTT
CDR3aa: CASSEISGRAWQPQHF

abundance: -
j_gene: TRBJ1-2
v_gene: TRBV6-5
d_gene: TRBD1
CDR3nt: TGTGCCAGCAGTTACACAGGGGGCAGTGGTGGCTACACCTTC
CDR3aa: CASSYTGGSGGYTF

abundance: -
j_gene: TRBJ1-2
v_gene: TRBV6-6
d_gene: -
CDR3nt: TGTGCCAGCAGTTACTCGACGGGAGACTATGGCTACACCTTC
CDR3aa: CASSYSTGDYGYTF

abundance: -
j_gene: TRBJ2-3
v_gene: TRBV4-1
d_gene: TRBD2
CDR3nt: TGCGCCAGCAGCCAAAGGACTAGCGGCAGCACAGATACGCAGTATTTT
CDR3aa: CASSQRTSGSTDTQYF

abundance: -
j_gene: TRBJ1-5
v_gene: TRBV27
d_gene: -
CDR3nt: TGTGCCAGCGCCGAGACTGGCCTCTCGAGCCTAGGTAGCAATCAGCCCCAGCATTTT
CDR3aa: CASAETGLSSLGSNQPQHF

abundance: -
j_gene: TRBJ2-5
v_gene: TRBV11-2
d_gene: TRBD2
CDR3nt: TGTGCCAGCAGCTTCGTTCCTTGGCGCGGGGGACAAGAGACCCAGTACTTC
CDR3aa: CASSFVPWRGGQETQYF

abundance: -
j_gene: TRBJ2-1
v_gene: TRBV30
d_gene: -
CDR3nt: TGTGCCTGGAGTGTACTTTCGGGGGATGAGCAGTTCTTC
CDR3aa: CAWSVLSGDEQFF

abundance: -
j_gene: TRBJ1-1
v_gene: TRBV25-1
d_gene: -
CDR3nt: TGTGCCAGCGTCTACAGCACTGAAGCTTTCTTT
CDR3aa: CASVYSTEAFF

abundance: once
j_gene: TRBJ1-2
v_gene: TRBV5-1
d_gene: -
CDR3nt: TGCGCCAGCAGCTTGCGGCAGGGAAACTATGGCTACACCTTC
CDR3aa: CASSLRQGNYGYTF

abundance: -
j_gene: TRBJ1-1
v_gene: TRBV7-2
d_gene: TRBD1
CDR3nt: TGTGCCAGCAGCCCGGGACAGGGGAGGGACACTGAAGCTTTCTTT
CDR3aa: CASSPGQGRDTEAFF

abundance: -
j_gene: TRBJ1-1
v_gene: TRBV14
d_gene: TRBD1
CDR3nt: TGTGCCAGCAGCCAAGGGGGGGACAGGGGTCCTTATCACACTGAAGCTTTCTTT
CDR3aa: CASSQGGDRGPYHTEAFF

abundance: -
j_gene: TRBJ2-1
v_gene: TRBV4-1
d_gene: -
CDR3nt: TGCGCCAGCAGCCAAGGGCCTCCGAGGGGGTTTAACAATGAGCAGTTCTTC
CDR3aa: CASSQGPPRGFNNEQFF

abundance: once
j_gene: TRBJ1-1
v_gene: TRBV9
d_gene: TRBD1
CDR3nt: TGTGCCAGCAGCCTCAACGCGCAGGGGGACACTGAAGCTTTCTTT
CDR3aa: CASSLNAQGDTEAFF

abundance: -
j_gene: TRBJ2-1
v_gene: TRBV5-1
d_gene: TRBD2
CDR3nt: TGCGCCAGCAGCCTTCCGAGGGGGCTAGCGGGGGGTTTCAATGAGCAGTTCTTC
CDR3aa: CASSLPRGLAGGFNEQFF

abundance: -
j_gene: TRBJ2-2
v_gene: TRBV10-3
d_gene: -
CDR3nt: TGTGCCATCAGGGGACAAGACACCGGGGAGCTGTTTTTT
CDR3aa: CAIRGQDTGELFF

abundance: once
j_gene: TRBJ2-5
v_gene: TRBV11-2
d_gene: -
CDR3nt: TGTGCCAGCAGATCGACGGAGGGGGAGACCCAGTACTTC
CDR3aa: CASRSTEGETQYF

abundance: -
j_gene: TRBJ2-7
v_gene: TRBV18
d_gene: TRBD1
CDR3nt: TGTGCCAGCTCGCAAGGGCCGGGACAGGGGTTTGGGCAGTACTTC
CDR3aa: CASSQGPGQGFGQYF

abundance: -
j_gene: TRBJ2-7
v_gene: TRBV19
d_gene: TRBD2
CDR3nt: TGTGCCAGCACCCCGGGGGGGCACTACGAGCAGTACTTC
CDR3aa: CASTPGGHYEQYF

abundance: -
j_gene: TRBJ2-2
v_gene: TRBV2
d_gene: -
CDR3nt: TGTGCCAGCAGTGTGAGCGCCGGGGAGCTGTTTTTT
CDR3aa: CASSVSAGELFF

abundance: -
j_gene: TRBJ2-2
v_gene: TRBV5-1
d_gene: TRBD2
CDR3nt: TGCGCCAGCAGCTTGGTGGGGGGGACTGTGTCCACCGGGGAGCTGTTTTTT
CDR3aa: CASSLVGGTVSTGELFF

abundance: -
j_gene: TRBJ2-1
v_gene: TRBV25-1
d_gene: TRBD1
CDR3nt: TGTGCCAGCAGTTCTGGGACAGGCAATGAGCAGTTCTTC
CDR3aa: CASSSGTGNEQFF

abundance: -
j_gene: TRBJ2-3
v_gene: TRBV13
d_gene: TRBD2
CDR3nt: TGTGCCAGCAGCTGGAGCGGCGGGGGGGCCCTCTCCGGCACAGATACGCAGTATTTT
CDR3aa: CASSWSGGGALSGTDTQYF

abundance: -
j_gene: TRBJ1-1
v_gene: TRBV7-2
d_gene: TRBD1
CDR3nt: TGTGCCAGCAGCTTGGACAGGATGAACACTGAAGCTTTCTTT
CDR3aa: CASSLDRMNTEAFF

abundance: once
j_gene: TRBJ2-2
v_gene: TRBV7-7
d_gene: -
CDR3nt: TGTGCTAGCAGCTTGGGCACGAACACCGGGGAGCTGTTTTTT
CDR3aa: CASSLGTNTGELFF

abundance: -
j_gene: TRBJ1-4
v_gene: TRBV5-6
d_gene: TRBD1
CDR3nt: TGTGCCAGCAGCCCAGGGGGATTGGACAGCTCTAAGCTGTTTTTT
CDR3aa: CASSPGGLDSSKLFF

abundance: -
j_gene: TRBJ2-5
v_gene: TRBV6-5
d_gene: TRBD2
CDR3nt: TGTGCCAGCAGTTATAAGGGGACTAGGCAGTACTTC
CDR3aa: CASSYKGTRQYF

abundance: -
j_gene: TRBJ1-5
v_gene: TRBV7-8
d_gene: TRBD1
CDR3nt: TGTGCCAGCAGCCTCTTGGGGACAGGGTATCAGCCCCAGCATTTT
CDR3aa: CASSLLGTGYQPQHF

abundance: -
j_gene: TRBJ1-1
v_gene: TRBV7-9
d_gene: TRBD1
CDR3nt: TGTGCCAGCAGACAGACCGGGACAGGGCTGAACACTGAAGCTTTCTTT
CDR3aa: CASRQTGTGLNTEAFF

abundance: -
j_gene: TRBJ2-5
v_gene: TRBV27
d_gene: -
CDR3nt: TGTGCCAGCAGTTCCTTTCAGGCCGCCCAAGAGACCCAGTACTTC
CDR3aa: CASSSFQAAQETQYF